The TCR beta chain under discussion was sequenced for a study of T-cell memory formation after mild COVID-19. MiXCR was run by TCRdb on the 5' RACE reads, yielding one entry per CDR3 protein. Found here are 55,000 to 80,000 distinct CDR3 sequences, about a tenth of them singletons; the top ten hold about 1.1%. This clonotype was counted ten times or more. The antigen remains undetermined. Study-level points and caveats: Memory cells collected pre-infection included some clones that later responded, suggesting cross-reactive memory joined. Researchers could not confirm that second-wave clones peaking on day 37 targeted SARS-CoV-2.

This receptor was identified in a man aged 18 to 35 who had mild COVID-19 (a few samples of this study predate the infection). Cell type and time point are not known. Sequenced sample: PBMCs or a T cell subset sorted from them (not recorded which).

The CDR3 coding sequence is TGTGCCACCAACGACGCCTCTAGCACAGATACGCAGTATTTT. It specifies CATNDASSTDTQYF. The chain combines TRBV24-1 with TRBJ2-3, with D unclear. V was shortened by 8 bases and J by 0 bases, with 11 bases between the two germline ends. Germline V gene data show CDR1 as KGHDR and CDR2 as SFDVKD. The CDR3 consists of 14 residues.